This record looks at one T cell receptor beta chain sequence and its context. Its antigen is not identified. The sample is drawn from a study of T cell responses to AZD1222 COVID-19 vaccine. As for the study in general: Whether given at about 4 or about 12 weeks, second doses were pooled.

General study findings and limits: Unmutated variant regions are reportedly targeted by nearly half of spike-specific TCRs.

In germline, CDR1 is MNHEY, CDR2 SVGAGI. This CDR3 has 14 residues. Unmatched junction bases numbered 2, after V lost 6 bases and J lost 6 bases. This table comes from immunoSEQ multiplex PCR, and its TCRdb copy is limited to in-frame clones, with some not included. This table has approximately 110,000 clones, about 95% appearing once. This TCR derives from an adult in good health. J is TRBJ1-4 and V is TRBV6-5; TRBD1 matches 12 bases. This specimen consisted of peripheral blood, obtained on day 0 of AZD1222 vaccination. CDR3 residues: CASRRDRGHEKLFF. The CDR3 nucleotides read TGTGCCAGCAGGCGGGACAGGGGGCATGAAAAACTGTTTTTT.